This T cell receptor beta chain was recorded in a study of T-cell reconstitution after alpha-beta-depleted transplantation in children. A library of TCRbeta sequences, prepared with unique molecular identifiers, was generated. From the PCR reads, TCRdb called clonotypes with MiXCR, one entry per CDR3 protein. This sample has around 450,000 distinct CDR3 sequences, with about 16% found just once. The CDR3 is made up of 16 amino acids. The germline gives CDR1 LNHDA, CDR2 SQIVND (reference sequence). Trimming pared 7 bases from V and 7 bases from J, leaving 23 bases between. General observations from the study: Approximately two months post-transplant, alpha-beta T cells reportedly originated from several hundred expanded graft clones.

In regard to this clonotype: Its target is not known.

The chain combines TRBV19 with TRBJ2-1; weak D call: TRBD1 (5 bases). The sequencing used PBMCs, mostly from graft donor cells, collected 360 days after TCRalphabeta/CD19-depleted stem cell transplant. This TCR was recovered from a boy less than two years old who had a stem cell transplant for Wiskott-Aldrich syndrome, so the T cells may come from the graft donor. The CDR3 reads CASTDSGRQGMNEQFF. The CDR3 nucleotides are TGTGCCAGTACTGACTCAGGTAGGCAGGGTATGAATGAGCAGTTCTTC.